This T cell receptor beta chain was recorded in a study of human thymus T cells. Overall study results and limits: Gene usage (both V and J) appeared biased in thymic and blood repertoires. Related studies noted strongly shared thymic repertoires across unrelated people.

Thymic material originated from resections removed in the course of corrective heart surgery. Donation was from healthy Finnish infants who were having corrective surgery that addressed congenital heart defects. Using immunoSEQ multiplex PCR, the repertoire was profiled, and TCRdb retains in-frame clones only, with some absent. Here the sample spans some 120,000 clones, around 96% being singletons. Points on this clone: Its antigen is unidentified.

With 0 bases removed from V and 6 bases from J, the gap between germline ends came to 10 bases. This CDR3 is 14 amino acids long. Germline lookup yields CDR1 SGHRS and CDR2 YFSETQ. The sample was thymus tissue. The rearrangement links TRBV5-1 to TRBJ2-1; D possibly corresponds to TRBD1 (6 bases). The TCR was taken from a boy younger than two with a congenital heart defect but otherwise immunologically healthy. CDR3 nucleotides: TGCGCCAGCAGCTTGGGGGGGCCGGGCAATGAGCAGTTCTTC. Its protein product is CASSLGGPGNEQFF.